These T cell receptor beta chains were read from a single sample in a study of blood T cell repertoires in COVID-19. TCRdb's table, derived via immunoSEQ multiplex PCR, lists solely in-frame clones and lacks some. Of 100,000 to 150,000 clones in the sample, roughly 88% were seen once. Sequencing was performed on peripheral blood. The receptors were gathered from a man aged 50 to 60 with acute or convalescent COVID-19. CDR3s include the opening cysteine and the closing phenylalanine or tryptophan. Each record gives: J gene, clone size, D gene, V gene, CDR3 protein, CDR3 DNA. D genes are given only for firm matches. Expanded clones are given a class, and other clones once, few, many or no size at all.

J: TRBJ1-3; size: once; D: TRBD1; V: TRBV29-1; CDR3: CSVEDQGAGNTIYF; DNA: TGCAGCGTTGAAGATCAGGGGGCTGGAAACACCATATATTTT
J: TRBJ1-6; size: .; D: TRBD1; V: TRBV28; CDR3: CASSLRGTGTGLHSPLHF; DNA: TGTGCCAGCAGTTTACGTGGAACCGGGACAGGGCTTCATTCACCCCTCCACTTT
J: TRBJ1-2; size: .; D: TRBD1; V: TRBV27; CDR3: CASSRIQGAAPYGYTF; DNA: TGTGCCAGCAGTAGGATACAGGGGGCGGCCCCCTATGGCTACACCTTC
J: TRBJ2-1; size: .; D: .; V: TRBV5-6; CDR3: CASSFGSGRSYNEQFF; DNA: TGTGCCAGCAGCTTTGGCTCCGGGAGAAGCTACAATGAGCAGTTCTTC
J: TRBJ2-2; size: .; D: TRBD1; V: TRBV2; CDR3: CASRGRGRVTGELFF; DNA: TGTGCCAGCAGGGGCAGGGGGCGCGTCACCGGGGAGCTGTTTTTT
J: TRBJ2-6; size: .; D: .; V: TRBV5-1; CDR3: CASSFYSTGSGANVLTF; DNA: TGCGCCAGCAGCTTTTACTCCACAGGATCCGGGGCCAACGTCCTGACTTTC
J: TRBJ1-2; size: .; D: .; V: TRBV6-4; CDR3: CASSVKTGSNYGYTF; DNA: TGTGCCAGCAGTGTTAAGACAGGTTCTAACTATGGCTACACCTTC
J: TRBJ2-3; size: .; D: .; V: TRBV28; CDR3: CASSLMGSSDTQYF; DNA: TGTGCCAGCAGTTTAATGGGCTCCTCAGATACGCAGTATTTT
J: TRBJ2-1; size: .; D: TRBD2; V: TRBV2; CDR3: CASSEAGGPGEQFF; DNA: TGTGCCAGCAGTGAAGCGGGAGGGCCGGGTGAGCAGTTCTTC
J: TRBJ1-5; size: .; D: .; V: TRBV12-3/TRBV12-4; CDR3: CASSLAGDQPQHF; DNA: TGTGCCAGCAGTCTCGCAGGGGATCAGCCCCAGCATTTT
J: TRBJ1-1; size: .; D: .; V: TRBV5-4; CDR3: CASSMTGFSMNTEAFF; DNA: TGTGCCAGCAGCATGACAGGTTTTAGTATGAACACTGAAGCTTTCTTT
J: TRBJ1-5; size: .; D: .; V: TRBV27; CDR3: CASSPSAGQPQHF; DNA: TGTGCCAGCAGTCCGTCAGCGGGTCAGCCCCAGCATTTT
J: TRBJ2-7; size: once; D: .; V: TRBV3-1/TRBV3-2; CDR3: CASSPGERSSYEQYF; DNA: TGTGCCAGCAGCCCCGGGGAGAGGAGCTCCTACGAGCAGTACTTC
J: TRBJ2-1; size: .; D: .; V: TRBV19; CDR3: CASTPPGSPYNEQFF; DNA: TGTGCCAGTACCCCCCCCGGGAGTCCCTACAATGAGCAGTTCTTC
J: TRBJ2-7; size: .; D: TRBD1; V: TRBV2; CDR3: CASSSQGAGAYEQYF; DNA: TGTGCCAGCAGCTCACAGGGGGCAGGAGCCTACGAGCAGTACTTC
J: TRBJ2-7; size: .; D: .; V: TRBV6-2/TRBV6-3; CDR3: CASSYPNGVGRNEQYF; DNA: TGTGCCAGCAGTTACCCCAACGGGGTAGGGAGGAACGAGCAGTACTTC
J: TRBJ1-1; size: .; D: .; V: TRBV4-1; CDR3: CASSQPRLVNTEAFF; DNA: TGCGCCAGCAGCCAACCCCGACTGGTGAACACTGAAGCTTTCTTT
J: TRBJ2-1; size: few; D: TRBD2; V: TRBV5-1; CDR3: CASRRAGDTYNEQFF; DNA: TGCGCCAGCCGAAGAGCGGGGGATACCTACAATGAGCAGTTCTTC
J: TRBJ1-2; size: .; D: TRBD1; V: TRBV7-2; CDR3: CASNPRTGIFNGYTF; DNA: TGTGCCAGCAACCCAAGGACAGGGATCTTTAATGGCTACACCTTC
J: TRBJ1-2; size: .; D: .; V: TRBV5-1; CDR3: CASSIEDSNYGYTF; DNA: TGCGCCAGCAGCATCGAGGACAGTAACTATGGCTACACCTTC
J: TRBJ1-3; size: .; D: .; V: TRBV14; CDR3: CASSLDRFSGNTIYF; DNA: TGTGCCAGCAGCCTAGACAGATTCTCTGGAAACACCATATATTTT
J: TRBJ2-2; size: .; D: TRBD1; V: TRBV10-1; CDR3: CASSEVGQGSTGELFF; DNA: TGCGCCAGCAGTGAGGTGGGACAGGGATCCACCGGGGAGCTGTTTTTT
J: TRBJ2-7; size: .; D: TRBD2; V: TRBV7-8; CDR3: CASSLLAGAYEQYF; DNA: TGTGCCAGCAGCTTACTAGCGGGGGCCTACGAGCAGTACTTC
J: TRBJ2-5; size: .; D: .; V: TRBV13; CDR3: CASSPRGLQETQYF; DNA: TGTGCCAGCAGCCCCAGGGGCCTGCAAGAGACCCAGTACTTC